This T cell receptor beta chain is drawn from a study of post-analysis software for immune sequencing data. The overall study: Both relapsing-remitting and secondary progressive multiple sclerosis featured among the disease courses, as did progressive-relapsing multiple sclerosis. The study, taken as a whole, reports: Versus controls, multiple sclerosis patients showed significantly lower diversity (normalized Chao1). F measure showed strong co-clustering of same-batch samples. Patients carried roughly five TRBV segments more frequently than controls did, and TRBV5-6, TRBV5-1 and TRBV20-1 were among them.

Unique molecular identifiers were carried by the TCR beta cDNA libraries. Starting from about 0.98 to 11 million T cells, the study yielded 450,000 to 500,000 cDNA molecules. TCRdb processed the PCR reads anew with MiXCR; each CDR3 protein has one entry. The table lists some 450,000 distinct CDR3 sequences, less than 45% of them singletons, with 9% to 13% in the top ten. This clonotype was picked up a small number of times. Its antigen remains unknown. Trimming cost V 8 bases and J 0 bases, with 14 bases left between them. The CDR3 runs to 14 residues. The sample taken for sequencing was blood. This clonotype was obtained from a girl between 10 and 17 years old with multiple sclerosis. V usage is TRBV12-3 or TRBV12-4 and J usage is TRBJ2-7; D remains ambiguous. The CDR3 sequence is CASGSSGSSYEQYF. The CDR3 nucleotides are TGTGCCAGCGGGTCTTCCGGCAGCTCCTACGAGCAGTACTTC.